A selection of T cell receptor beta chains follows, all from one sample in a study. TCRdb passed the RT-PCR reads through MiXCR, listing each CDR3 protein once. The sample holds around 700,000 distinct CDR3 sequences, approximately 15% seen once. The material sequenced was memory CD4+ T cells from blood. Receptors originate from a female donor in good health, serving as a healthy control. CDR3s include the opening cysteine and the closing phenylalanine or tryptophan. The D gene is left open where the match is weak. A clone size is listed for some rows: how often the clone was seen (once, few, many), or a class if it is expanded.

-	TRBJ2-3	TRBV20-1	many	CSARSSAAPTDTQYF	TGCAGTGCTAGATCTAGCGCGGCCCCCACAGATACGCAGTATTTT
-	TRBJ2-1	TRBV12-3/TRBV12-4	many	CASTSGAAHYNEQFF	TGTGCCAGCACTTCGGGCGCGGCGCACTACAATGAGCAGTTCTTC
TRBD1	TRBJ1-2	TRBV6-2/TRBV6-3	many	CASSNPRGREANYGYTF	TGTGCCAGCAGTAACCCCAGGGGGCGCGAGGCTAACTATGGCTACACCTTC
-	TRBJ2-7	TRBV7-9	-	CASSLEGGGEQYF	TGTGCCAGCAGCTTAGAGGGGGGCGGAGAGCAGTACTTC
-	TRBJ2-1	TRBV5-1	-	CASSFLGSSYNEQFF	TGCGCCAGCAGCTTTCTAGGGAGCTCCTACAATGAGCAGTTCTTC
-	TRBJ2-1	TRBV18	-	CASSPPSSQGDEQFF	TGTGCCAGCTCACCCCCTAGTTCCCAGGGTGATGAGCAGTTCTTC
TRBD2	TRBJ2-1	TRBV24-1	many	CATSERTSGGYNEQFF	TGTGCCACCAGTGAGCGGACTAGCGGGGGGTACAATGAGCAGTTCTTC
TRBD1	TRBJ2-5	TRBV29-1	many	CSVSRGQSRETQYF	TGCAGCGTAAGCAGGGGACAGTCTAGGGAGACCCAGTACTTC
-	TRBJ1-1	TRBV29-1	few	CSATTRLNTEAFF	TGCAGCGCCACGACGCGGCTGAACACTGAAGCTTTCTTT
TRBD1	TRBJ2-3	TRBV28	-	CASSSGQGQFDDTQYF	TGTGCCAGCAGTTCGGGACAGGGCCAATTCGATGATACGCAGTATTTT
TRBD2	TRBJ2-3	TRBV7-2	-	CASSPGAGGSSTDTQYF	TGTGCCAGCAGCCCTGGGGCGGGAGGGTCTAGCACAGATACGCAGTATTTT
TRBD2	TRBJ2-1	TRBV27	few	CASSFLTSGRYNEQFF	TGTGCCAGCAGTTTCCTGACTAGCGGGCGGTACAATGAGCAGTTCTTC
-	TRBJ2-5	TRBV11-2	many	CASSLVAGAQETQYF	TGTGCCAGCAGCTTAGTTGCGGGGGCACAAGAGACCCAGTACTTC
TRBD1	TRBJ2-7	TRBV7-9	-	CASSLGSGQGGPYEQYF	TGTGCCAGCAGCTTAGGGTCTGGACAGGGGGGGCCCTACGAGCAGTACTTC
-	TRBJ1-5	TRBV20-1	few	CSAGRGTSYGNQPQHF	TGCAGTGCTGGCAGGGGCACCAGCTATGGCAATCAGCCCCAGCATTTT
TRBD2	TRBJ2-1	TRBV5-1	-	CASSLASGENNEQFF	TGCGCCAGCAGCTTGGCTAGCGGGGAAAACAATGAGCAGTTCTTC